One and the same sample provided the 11 T cell receptor beta chains below, sequenced in a study of siplizumab effects on memory and regulatory T cells. Sequenced by immunoSEQ multiplex PCR; TCRdb stores in-frame clones only, minus some. Counted here are around 82,000 clones, roughly 93% occurring once; the ten biggest clones make up about 4.5%. The sequenced sample consisted of CD8+ T cells sorted from blood. These TCRs come from a human donor in good health.

The gene calls are TRBV4-3 and TRBJ2-3, with D possibly TRBD2 on 5 matching bases. The CDR3 runs to 16 residues. The V end lost 0 bases, the J end lost 2 bases, and 12 bases lay between the germline ends. Looked up from germline, CDR1 is LGHNA and CDR2 is YSLEER. CDR3 loop: CASSQDRGPLTDTQYF. CDR3 coding DNA: TGCGCCAGCAGCCAAGATCGAGGGCCTCTCACAGATACGCAGTATTTT.

The J gene is TRBJ2-7, the V gene TRBV19; TRBD2 is a possible D gene (7 bases). Germline V gene data show CDR1 as LNHDA and CDR2 as SQIVND (reference sequence). The CDR3 is 16 residues long. V gave up 1 base and J gave up 5 bases, with 18 bases separating them. CDR3 residues: CASSIGVGGGRDEQYF. CDR3 DNA sequence: TGTGCCAGTAGTATAGGGGTGGGAGGGGGAAGAGACGAGCAGTACTTC.

The chain links TRBV6-5 to TRBJ2-1, with D tentatively TRBD1 (6 bases). There are 13 residues in the CDR3. From germline, CDR1 is MNHEY and CDR2 SVGAGI. V lost 4 bases and J 8 bases, leaving 12 bases between the germline ends. In nucleotides, the CDR3 is TGTGCCAGCAGTTTATGGGGGCGGGATGAGCAGTTCTTC. Residues: CASSLWGRDEQFF.

The rearrangement uses TRBV11-2 and TRBJ2-1; 8 bases match TRBD2. CDR3 size: 15 residues. The germline V gene encodes CDR1 SGHAT and CDR2 FQNNGV. J gave up 4 bases and V 0 bases, and 2 bases lay outside the gene matches. CDR3 region: CASSLERGVYNEQFF. The CDR3 DNA reads TGTGCCAGCAGCTTAGAGCGGGGGGTTTACAATGAGCAGTTCTTC.

The chain links TRBV19 to TRBJ1-6; 9 positions match TRBD1. V gave up 9 bases and J gave up 1 base; unmatched junction bases: 7. This CDR3 region has 16 residues. Per germline, CDR1 LNHDA and CDR2 SQIVND (reference sequence). As DNA, the CDR3 is TGTGCCAGGGGCGACAGGGGGAGATCCTATAATTCACCCCTCCACTTT. Its translation is CARGDRGRSYNSPLHF.

V is TRBV7-3 and J is TRBJ2-3, with a possible D match to TRBD2 (6 bases). CDR1 is SGHTA, CDR2 FQGTGA, per germline. CDR3 length: 18 amino acids. The V end lost 0 bases, the J end lost 6 bases, and 22 bases lay between the germline ends. The CDR3 nucleotides are TGTGCCAGCAGCTTAACTTTGCTGACTAGATGGCGTCTTGATACGCAGTATTTT. It codes for CASSLTLLTRWRLDTQYF.

The chain carries TRBV7-9 and TRBJ2-5; TRBD2 matches at 13 bases. The length of the CDR3 is 16 residues. The V segment lost 5 bases and the J segment 2 bases; nucleotides outside the gene matches: 5. Per the germline V gene, CDR1 is SEHNR and CDR2 is FQNEAQ (reference sequence). CDR3 coding DNA: TGTGCCAGCAGCACCGGACTAGCGGGGGCACAAGAGACCCAGTACTTC. It codes for CASSTGLAGAQETQYF.

This clone has only one observation. J is TRBJ1-5 and V is TRBV5-5, with 7 bases lining up with TRBD1. V lost 0 bases, J lost 3 bases, and 3 bases stayed unmatched. Germline V gene lookup returns CDR1 SGHKS and CDR2 YYEKEE (reference sequence). This CDR3 has 15 amino acids. Here the CDR3 reads CASSLEDRPNQPQHF. The CDR3 nucleotides are TGTGCCAGCAGCTTGGAGGACAGGCCCAATCAGCCCCAGCATTTT.

The CDR3 DNA reads TGTGCCAGCAGTGACCGGGGACAGATCCTTGAAAAACTGTTTTTT. Its protein product is CASSDRGQILEKLFF. The chain joins TRBV25-1 to TRBJ1-4, with TRBD1 matching over 7 bases. J was trimmed by 7 bases and V by 3 bases; bases with no gene match: 8. Germline CDR1 is MGHDK and CDR2 is SYGVNS. The CDR3 loop spans 15 amino acids.

With respect to this clone: This CDR3 is also generated by other DNA sequences in the sample. The V call is TRBV19, the J call TRBJ2-7; 7 bases match TRBD1. The CDR3 consists of 15 residues. The germline V gene encodes CDR1 LNHDA and CDR2 SQIVND (reference sequence). The ends lost 3 bases at V and 0 bases at J; junction bases unmatched: 5. The CDR3 here is CASSIGQGVSYEQYF. CDR3 DNA sequence: TGTGCCAGTAGTATCGGGCAGGGGGTCTCCTACGAGCAGTACTTC.

In this sample, this clone turned up a few times. The chain is built from TRBV7-8 and TRBJ2-1, with 8 bases identical to TRBD1. V shed 5 bases, J shed 2 bases, and the junction held 5 bases outside the gene matches. The CDR3 is 15 amino acids. Germline V lookup: CDR1 SGHVS, CDR2 FQNEAQ. In DNA, the CDR3 is TGTGCCAGCAGCCCGAGACAGGGGCCCTACAATGAGCAGTTCTTC. It specifies CASSPRQGPYNEQFF.